The 29 T cell receptor beta chains in this list originate from one sample, sequenced in a study of shared clonotypes between healthy human individuals. The naive CD8 fraction comprised CD45RO-negative cells positively selected for CCR7 and excluded terminally differentiated effector memory CD45RA+ cells. This table comes from immunoSEQ multiplex PCR, and its TCRdb copy is limited to in-frame clones, with some not included. The sample carries about 2.2 million clones, 90% to 95% recorded once. The specimen sequenced was naive CD8+ T cells from PBMCs. All receptors derive from a man between 18 and 35 years old in good health. Some clones in this sample may be carry-over from other donors' samples.

CDR3 loop: CASSIDPLLAGVNNEQFF. The CDR3 coding sequence is TGTGCCAGTAGTATAGATCCCCTACTAGCGGGAGTTAACAATGAGCAGTTCTTC. This rearrangement joins TRBV19 to TRBJ2-1; 11 bases map to TRBD2. The J segment lost 5 bases and the V segment lost 0 bases, leaving 9 bases of the junction unmatched. Germline CDR1 and CDR2: LNHDA and SQIVND (reference sequence). CDR3 length equals 18 residues.

This clone was observed a handful of times. This chain links TRBV7-9 with TRBJ1-4; D unresolved. Trimming cost V 5 bases and J 1 base, with 14 bases left between them. Germline CDR1 and CDR2: SEHNR and FQNEAQ (reference sequence). This CDR3 is built from 16 residues. The CDR3 region has the DNA TGTGCCAGCAGCCCCTCTGACGGAGGAACTAATGAAAAACTGTTTTTT. Translated: CASSPSDGGTNEKLFF. The variable domain in full, completed from reference TRBV7-9 and TRBJ1-4, reads DTGVSQNPRHKITKRGQNVTFRCDPISEHNRLYWYRQTLGQGPEFLTYFQNEAQLEKSRLLSDRFSAERPKGSFSTLEIQRTEQGDSAMYLCASSPSDGGTNEKLFFGSGTQLSVL.

The chain has TRBV28 and TRBJ1-3, with no clear D. The V gene's germline CDR1 is MDHEN and CDR2 SYDVKM. V was cut by 6 bases and J by 4 bases, with 22 bases left in between. This CDR3 spans 17 amino acids. CDR3 in amino acids: CASSLIGDLDKGNTIYF. Written as DNA, the CDR3 is TGTGCCAGCAGCCTGATCGGGGATCTGGATAAGGGAAACACCATATATTTT.

This chain joins TRBV9 and TRBJ2-1; TRBD2 matches at 13 bases. V lost 0 bases and J lost 9; bases outside the gene matches: 9. The CDR3 has 17 residues. Looked up from germline, CDR1 is SGDLS and CDR2 is YYNGEE. The chain's CDR3 is CASSVEGGTSGVGEQFF. The CDR3 DNA sequence: TGTGCCAGCAGCGTAGAGGGAGGGACTAGCGGGGTGGGTGAGCAGTTCTTC.

As regards this clone: The same CDR3 arises from other DNA sequences in this sample as well. This sequence joins TRBV7-9 and TRBJ2-5; TRBD1 agrees at 10 bases. V lost 5 bases and J lost 4; bases outside the gene matches: 7. Germline assignment: CDR1 SEHNR and CDR2 FQNEAQ (reference sequence). The CDR3 loop spans 15 amino acids. The CDR3 loop is CASSRTGQGVETQYF. In nucleotides, the CDR3 is TGTGCCAGCAGCCGCACCGGACAGGGGGTAGAGACCCAGTACTTC. The whole variable domain, filled in from reference TRBV7-9 and TRBJ2-5, reads DTGVSQNPRHKITKRGQNVTFRCDPISEHNRLYWYRQTLGQGPEFLTYFQNEAQLEKSRLLSDRFSAERPKGSFSTLEIQRTEQGDSAMYLCASSRTGQGVETQYFGPGTRLLVL.

As to this clone: This sample also contains other DNA sequences that code for the same CDR3. This chain joins TRBV9 and TRBJ2-1, with 11 bases that match TRBD2. This CDR3 is built from 16 residues. In germline, CDR1 is SGDLS, CDR2 YYNGEE. Losses at the gene ends were 0 bases for V and 4 bases for J; bases not matched to a gene: 3. CDR3 sequence reads: CASSVAGLADYNEQFF. The CDR3 DNA reads as TGTGCCAGCAGCGTAGCGGGACTAGCGGATTACAATGAGCAGTTCTTC. Full variable domain (outside the CDR3, taken from reference TRBV9 and TRBJ2-1): DSGVTQTPKHLITATGQRVTLRCSPRSGDLSVYWYQQSLDQGLQFLIQYYNGEERAKGNILERFSAQQFPDLHSELNLSSLELGDSALYFCASSVAGLADYNEQFFGPGTRLTVL.

The V call is TRBV11-2, the J call TRBJ1-5, with D maybe TRBD1 (5 bases). Trimming took off 2 bases at V and 6 bases at J, with 17 bases between the two ends. Germline-derived CDR1 and CDR2 are SGHAT and FQNNGV. The CDR3 totals 16 residues. The CDR3 DNA is TGTGCCAGCAGCTTAAAGGAGGTACAGGACTCTCAGCCCCAGCATTTT. Translating gives CASSLKEVQDSQPQHF.

The count of this clone is one. J is TRBJ2-1 and V is TRBV29-1; no definite D call. This CDR3 spans 11 amino acids. Trimming left V 8 bases short and J 6 bases short, with 11 bases between. CDR1 is SQVTM and CDR2 is ANQGSEA in the germline V gene. CDR3 loop: CSISSGNEQFF. The CDR3 coding sequence is TGCAGCATCAGTTCGGGCAATGAGCAGTTCTTC.

This chain uses TRBV9 with TRBJ2-5, with D uncertain. CDR3 length equals 15 residues. Between the trimmed V and J ends, which lost 0 bases and 2 bases, there was a span of 11 bases. Germline lookup yields CDR1 SGDLS and CDR2 YYNGEE. CDR3 bases: TGTGCCAGCAGCGTAGAACCGGTGGGGCAAGAGACCCAGTACTTC. Protein sequence: CASSVEPVGQETQYF.

The J gene is TRBJ2-2, the V gene TRBV27, with D possibly being TRBD2 (5 bases). The CDR3 is 14 residues long. V lost 2 bases, J lost 5 bases, and 9 bases lay in between. Germline CDR1 is MNHEY and CDR2 is SMNVEV (reference sequence). The DNA of the CDR3 is TGTGCCAGCAGTTTAGGAGGCCAGACCGGGGAGCTGTTTTTT. Encoded protein: CASSLGGQTGELFF.

The DNA for the CDR3 is TGTGCCTGGAGTCCCCGCCAAGCTAAGGGTTACGAGCAGTACTTC. Protein product: CAWSPRQAKGYEQYF. V and J are TRBV30 and TRBJ2-7; D ambiguous. Germline CDR1 GTSNPN, CDR2 SVGIG (reference sequence). The V and J ends lost 2 bases and 4 bases respectively, with 18 bases between them. The CDR3 sequence is 15 residues long.

The sample holds a few counts of this clone. V gene TRBV7-9 combines with J gene TRBJ2-7, with 7 bases matching TRBD2. From germline, CDR1 is SEHNR and CDR2 FQNEAQ (reference sequence). The CDR3 runs to 14 residues. The V and J ends lost 5 bases and 9 bases, in that order; junction bases with no gene match: 13. The CDR3 nucleotides read TGTGCCAGCAGCCCCCTGGGAGGGTCAAAGGTGCAGTACTTC. Protein sequence: CASSPLGGSKVQYF.

The chain carries TRBV19 and TRBJ2-3; D is perhaps TRBD2 (5 bases). The length of the CDR3 is 15 residues. Germline V lookup: CDR1 LNHDA, CDR2 SQIVND (reference sequence). V was trimmed by 0 bases and J by 6 bases, leaving 13 bases between them. DNA of the CDR3: TGTGCCAGTAGTATAGATCTAGAGACTACTGATACGCAGTATTTT. This encodes CASSIDLETTDTQYF.

This sequence joins TRBV5-6 and TRBJ2-7; TRBD2 might be the D (5 bases). The CDR3 has 15 residues. Per germline, CDR1 SGHDT and CDR2 YYEEEE. Trimming left V 2 bases short and J 2 bases short, with 14 bases between. DNA of the CDR3: TGTGCCAGCAGCTTAGGGCTAGCAGCCACCTACGAGCAGTACTTC. Protein product: CASSLGLAATYEQYF.

The CDR3 spells CAWSPGWNTEAFF. The DNA of the CDR3 is TGTGCCTGGAGTCCCGGTTGGAACACTGAAGCTTTCTTT. V gene TRBV30 combines with J gene TRBJ1-1; no firm D call. The CDR3 loop spans 13 amino acids. Germline loops: CDR1 GTSNPN, CDR2 SVGIG (reference sequence). V lost 2 bases, J lost 1 base, and 8 bases lay in between.

This sequence joins TRBV2 and TRBJ1-1; D unresolved. Per germline, CDR1 SNHLY and CDR2 FYNNEI. The CDR3 consists of 13 residues. V was cut by 7 bases and J by 3 bases, with 12 bases left in between. The chain's CDR3 is CASNEGVYTEAFF. The CDR3 DNA sequence: TGTGCCAGCAACGAGGGAGTCTACACTGAAGCTTTCTTT.

Here the CDR3 reads CAWSRRNLNTEAFF. The CDR3 region has the DNA TGTGCCTGGAGTAGAAGGAATTTGAACACTGAAGCTTTCTTT. The rearrangement joins TRBV30 to TRBJ1-1; D uncertain. V was clipped by 2 bases and J by 0 bases, with 10 bases between them. The CDR3 loop spans 14 amino acids. Germline values: CDR1 GTSNPN, CDR2 SVGIG (reference sequence).

This chain links TRBV28 with TRBJ2-7, with TRBD2 matching over 7 bases. This CDR3 comprises 11 residues. Germline V gene sequence: CDR1 MDHEN, CDR2 SYDVKM. Trimming at V came to 4 bases and at J to 7 bases, leaving 1 base not matched to a gene. In DNA, the CDR3 is TGTGCCAGCAGTTGGGAGGGTGAGCAGTACTTC. Translated, it gives CASSWEGEQYF.

The chain is built from TRBV14 and TRBJ2-7; perhaps TRBD2 as D (6 bases). This CDR3 has 14 residues. V was pared by 3 bases and J by 5 bases, with 14 bases between. Germline V gene lookup returns CDR1 SGHDN and CDR2 FVKESK. As DNA, the CDR3 is TGTGCCAGCAGCCACGCGGGACCCGCCCACGAGCAGTACTTC. It codes for CASSHAGPAHEQYF.

The rearrangement uses TRBV4-3 and TRBJ1-1; 9 bases are a match to TRBD1. Germline V CDR1 and CDR2: LGHNA, YSLEER. With V trimmed by 4 bases and J by 1 base, 4 bases remained unmatched. This CDR3 has 15 residues. In nucleotides, the CDR3 is TGCGCCAGCAGCCCCCCGGGACAGGGGAACACTGAAGCTTTCTTT. This sequence encodes CASSPPGQGNTEAFF.

This clone is a singleton in its sample. V usage is TRBV5-1 and J usage is TRBJ1-2, with TRBD1 matching 9 bases. V shed 4 bases and J 2 bases; nucleotides not matched to a gene: 6. This CDR3 is built from 15 residues. Germline V gene sequence: CDR1 SGHRS, CDR2 YFSETQ. Here the CDR3 reads CASSPGQGLNYGYTF. CDR3 sequence (DNA): TGCGCCAGCAGCCCCGGACAGGGGCTGAACTATGGCTACACCTTC.

The rearrangement uses TRBV27 and TRBJ2-3; possibly TRBD1 or TRBD2 for D (5 bases each). The CDR3 is made up of 14 amino acids. V was clipped by 3 bases and J by 4 bases, with 11 bases between them. The germline V gene has CDR1 MNHEY and CDR2 SMNVEV (reference sequence). The CDR3 nucleotides read TGTGCCAGCAGTTTTTTCGGGACGGCAGATACGCAGTATTTT. Translating gives CASSFFGTADTQYF.

The CDR3 DNA sequence: TGTGCCAGCAGTTTCACCGGGACGGCGGGTACTGAAGCTTTCTTT. Translation gives CASSFTGTAGTEAFF. V and J are TRBV28 and TRBJ1-1, with D maybe TRBD1 (5 bases). This CDR3 contains 15 residues. Trimming shortened V by 3 bases and J by 5 bases, and 16 bases separated the two germline ends. The germline gives CDR1 MDHEN, CDR2 SYDVKM.

The chain joins TRBV6-1 to TRBJ2-1; no firm D call. Trimming stripped 2 bases from V and 4 bases from J, with 9 bases between. Germline V gives CDR1 MNHNS, CDR2 SASEGT. This CDR3 region has 14 residues. This CDR3 is CASSETDTYNEQFF. CDR3 DNA sequence: TGTGCCAGCAGTGAAACTGATACTTACAATGAGCAGTTCTTC.

This clone occurred a few times. The chain joins TRBV28 to TRBJ1-1; D unclear. CDR1 and CDR2 (germline): MDHEN, SYDVKM. V lost 6 bases, J lost 0 bases, and 11 bases lay in between. The CDR3 consists of 14 residues. As DNA, the CDR3 is TGTGCCAGCAGCATAATGAAAATGAACACTGAAGCTTTCTTT. Its protein is CASSIMKMNTEAFF.

This chain joins TRBV30 and TRBJ2-1; tentative D call: TRBD2 (6 bases). Germline V gene data show CDR1 as GTSNPN and CDR2 as SVGIG (reference sequence). V lost 4 bases to trimming and J lost 9 bases, with 19 bases between them. The CDR3 has 14 residues. CDR3 bases: TGTGCCTGGATGGGTGGGTCGGGAGTCCTTGAGCAGTTCTTC. Amino acids: CAWMGGSGVLEQFF.

This chain's CDR3 is CAIRGWEELSSGNTIYF. For the CDR3, the DNA is TGTGCCATCAGAGGTTGGGAAGAGCTTAGCTCTGGAAACACCATATATTTT. The V and J genes are TRBV10-3 and TRBJ1-3; D remains unclear. Germline V gene lookup returns CDR1 ENHRY and CDR2 SYGVKD. Trimming shortened V by 6 bases and J by 0 bases, and 18 bases separated the two germline ends. The CDR3 runs 17 residues.

This clone was picked up one time. V usage is TRBV19 and J usage is TRBJ2-7, with 9 bases identical to TRBD2. V was clipped by 5 bases and J by 5 bases; unmatched bases: 10. CDR3 length equals 15 residues. Germline lookup yields CDR1 LNHDA and CDR2 SQIVND (reference sequence). CDR3 sequence (DNA): TGTGCCAGTAGTTCCCTAGCGGGACGGTTCAACGAGCAGTACTTC. This translates into CASSSLAGRFNEQYF.

This clone has just one count. Here the CDR3 reads CSVHGPGRRGNTIYF. DNA of the CDR3: TGCAGCGTCCATGGACCGGGCAGAAGGGGAAACACCATATATTTT. The chain joins TRBV29-1 to TRBJ1-3; D gene ambiguous. V was pared by 6 bases and J by 4 bases, with 19 bases between. Germline CDR1 and CDR2: SQVTM and ANQGSEA. This CDR3 is built from 15 residues.